The 27 T cell receptor beta chains in this list originate from one sample, sequenced in a study of T cell responses to AZD1222 COVID-19 vaccine. The protocol was immunoSEQ multiplex PCR, while the TCRdb copy is restricted to in-frame clones and leaves out a portion. Of 90,000 to 110,000 clones detected, over 80% appear once; the ten largest clones hold less than 9.5%. Sample: peripheral blood, taken on day 0 of AZD1222 vaccination. The receptor source for this set is an adult in good health.

This chain joins TRBV6-6 and TRBJ1-2; the match to TRBD1 covers 9 bases. Germline lookup yields CDR1 MNHNY and CDR2 SVGAGI (reference sequence). The CDR3 is 15 amino acids. V lost 5 bases, J lost 7 bases, and 11 bases stayed unmatched. This chain's CDR3 is CASSGQGKARAGYTF. In DNA, the CDR3 is TGTGCCAGCAGTGGACAGGGGAAAGCCCGTGCTGGCTACACCTTC.

The table lists this clone with a count of one. The chain employs TRBV7-2 and TRBJ1-4; a possible D gene is TRBD1 (6 bases). Per germline, CDR1 SGHTA and CDR2 FQGNSA. The CDR3 runs 13 residues. Trimming cost V 5 bases and J 2 bases, with 6 bases left between them. CDR3 bases: TGTGCCAGCAGCGGACAGACTAATGAAAAACTGTTTTTT. Amino acids: CASSGQTNEKLFF.

The rearrangement uses TRBV7-9 and TRBJ1-1; no firm D call. V dropped 5 bases and J dropped 8 bases, with 12 bases sitting between them. The CDR3 is 12 residues long. In germline, CDR1 is SEHNR, CDR2 FQNEAQ (reference sequence). CDR3 residues: CASSPPSKEAFF. The CDR3 bases are TGTGCCAGCAGCCCCCCTTCGAAAGAAGCTTTCTTT.

The J gene is TRBJ1-1, the V gene TRBV5-1; the match to TRBD1 covers 8 bases. Germline V CDR1 and CDR2: SGHRS, YFSETQ. J gave up 4 bases and V 1 base, and 3 bases lay outside the gene matches. This CDR3 region has 14 residues. CDR3 DNA: TGCGCCAGCAGCTTGAGGGACAGGAGCACTGAAGCTTTCTTT. It specifies CASSLRDRSTEAFF. The variable domain in full, completed from reference TRBV5-1 and TRBJ1-1, reads KAGVTQTPRYLIKTRGQQVTLSCSPISGHRSVSWYQQTPGQGLQFLFEYFSETQRNKGNFPGRFSGRQFSNSRSEMNVSTLELGDSALYLCASSLRDRSTEAFFGQGTRLTVV.

This chain joins TRBV7-2 and TRBJ2-2; D is possibly TRBD2 (7 bases). This CDR3 has 18 residues. Germline V gives CDR1 SGHTA, CDR2 FQGNSA. V was cut by 3 bases and J by 4 bases, with 21 bases left in between. The CDR3 reads CASSLRFLAGAITGELFF. In nucleotides, the CDR3 is TGTGCCAGCAGCTTGAGATTTCTGGCGGGGGCTATCACCGGGGAGCTGTTTTTT.

The chain has TRBV3-1 (or the pseudogene TRBV3-2) and TRBJ1-5; D perhaps matches TRBD1 (5 bases). Germline V gives CDR1 LGHDT, CDR2 YNNKEL (reference sequence). This CDR3 has 14 residues. V lost 1 base, J lost 6 bases, and 10 bases lay in between. The CDR3 nucleotides read TGTGCCAGCAGCCAAGTTTGGGGCCGTCAGCCCCAGCATTTT. It translates to CASSQVWGRQPQHF.

The V and J genes are TRBV6-2 or TRBV6-3 and TRBJ2-3, with 14 bases fitting TRBD2. V was pared by 6 bases and J by 6 bases, with 5 bases of the junction left unmatched. The CDR3 has 15 residues. Looked up from germline, CDR1 is MNHEY and CDR2 is SVGEGT. The CDR3 loop is CASSWGLAGVDTQYF. CDR3 sequence (DNA): TGTGCCAGCAGCTGGGGACTAGCGGGGGTGGATACGCAGTATTTT.

The rearrangement joins TRBV6-5 to TRBJ1-5; D remains unclear. This CDR3 has 15 residues. Germline loops: CDR1 MNHEY, CDR2 SVGAGI. Trimming left V 8 bases short and J 1 base short, with 15 bases between. CDR3 nucleotide sequence: TGTGCCAGCCGCGTAGCCAGTACAAGCAATCAGCCCCAGCATTTT. Translating it yields CASRVASTSNQPQHF.

CDR3 residues: CASSVHGDDYGYTF. CDR3 coding DNA: TGTGCCAGCAGCGTTCACGGGGATGACTATGGCTACACCTTC. V is TRBV9 and J is TRBJ1-2, with D unclear. This CDR3 has 14 amino acids. CDR1 is SGDLS and CDR2 is YYNGEE in the germline V gene. V was trimmed by 2 bases and J by 3 bases, leaving 11 bases between them. Complete variable domain (other parts from reference TRBV9 and TRBJ1-2): DSGVTQTPKHLITATGQRVTLRCSPRSGDLSVYWYQQSLDQGLQFLIQYYNGEERAKGNILERFSAQQFPDLHSELNLSSLELGDSALYFCASSVHGDDYGYTFGSGTRLTVV.

The chain joins TRBV7-9 to TRBJ1-5; D is unresolved. The CDR3 runs 14 residues. Germline CDR1 and CDR2: SEHNR and FQNEAQ (reference sequence). V lost 5 bases and J 0 bases, leaving 8 bases between the germline ends. The CDR3 nucleotides are TGTGCCAGCAGCCCCCAGCATAGCAATCAGCCCCAGCATTTT. It codes for CASSPQHSNQPQHF.

The V call is TRBV9, the J call TRBJ1-2; D gene ambiguous. The CDR3 length is 15 residues. Germline CDR1 is SGDLS and CDR2 is YYNGEE. V gave up 0 bases and J gave up 3 bases, with 12 bases separating them. The CDR3 is CASSVAPRIDYGYTF. The CDR3 DNA follows: TGTGCCAGCAGCGTAGCCCCCCGAATAGACTATGGCTACACCTTC.

The chain carries TRBV5-5 and TRBJ1-5, with D uncertain. In germline, CDR1 is SGHKS, CDR2 YYEKEE (reference sequence). Trimming stripped 2 bases from V and 9 bases from J, with 12 bases between. The CDR3 consists of 13 residues. The CDR3 region has the DNA TGTGCCAGCAGCTTCGAGTCTGAGCGGCCCCAGCATTTT. Its translation is CASSFESERPQHF.

The chain is built from TRBV10-3 and TRBJ2-1, with TRBD2 identical over 7 bases. The germline V gene encodes CDR1 ENHRY and CDR2 SYGVKD. V gave up 0 bases and J gave up 7 bases; unmatched junction bases: 12. The CDR3 runs to 17 residues. The CDR3 region is CAISESGGGGYGNEQFF. The CDR3 DNA sequence: TGTGCCATCAGTGAGTCGGGTGGCGGGGGTTACGGGAATGAGCAGTTCTTC.

The chain joins TRBV7-8 to TRBJ2-5; no reliable D call. The CDR3 sequence is 13 residues long. V was trimmed by 5 bases and J by 1 base, leaving 8 bases between them. Germline assignment: CDR1 SGHVS and CDR2 FQNEAQ. The CDR3 DNA reads TGTGCCAGCAGCGTTGGGATCCAAGAGACCCAGTACTTC. It yields the protein CASSVGIQETQYF.

The chain employs TRBV12-3 or TRBV12-4 and TRBJ2-3; D uncertain. Trimming shortened V by 5 bases and J by 6 bases, and 3 bases separated the two germline ends. This CDR3 spans 10 amino acids. The CDR3 nucleotides are TGTGCCAGCAGTCGGGATACGCAGTATTTT. Residues: CASSRDTQYF.

V and J are TRBV6-1 and TRBJ1-2, with no clear D. Trimming took off 2 bases at V and 1 base at J, with 5 bases between the two ends. CDR1 is MNHNS, CDR2 SASEGT, per germline. The CDR3 totals 13 residues. In DNA form, the CDR3 reads TGTGCCAGCAGTGAACTGAATAACTATGGCTACACCTTC. Translation gives CASSELNNYGYTF.

The CDR3 DNA follows: TGTGCCAGCAGCTTTACGGGCACAGATACGCAGTATTTT. Its protein is CASSFTGTDTQYF. The rearrangement links TRBV5-4 to TRBJ2-3; D is unresolved. The V end was cut by 2 bases, the J end by 1 base, with 5 bases between. CDR3 length equals 13 residues. In germline, CDR1 is SGHNT, CDR2 YYREEE (reference sequence).

The J gene is TRBJ1-2, the V gene TRBV6-5, with 8 positions matching TRBD1. Germline V gene sequence: CDR1 MNHEY, CDR2 SVGAGI. This CDR3 is 14 amino acids long. J lost 4 bases, V lost 7 bases, and 8 bases had no gene match. For the CDR3, the DNA is TGTGCCAGCACCGGACAGGGCTCAGGCTATGGCTACACCTTC. Amino acids: CASTGQGSGYGYTF.

The rearrangement joins TRBV5-1 to TRBJ1-5, with 7 bases that match TRBD1. Trimming removed 4 bases from V and 1 base from J; junction bases left unmatched: 8. This CDR3 spans 16 amino acids. CDR1 and CDR2 from the germline V gene are SGHRS and YFSETQ. CDR3 amino acids: CASSATGSGSNQPQHF. In DNA form, the CDR3 reads TGCGCCAGCAGCGCGACAGGGTCGGGGAGCAATCAGCCCCAGCATTTT. Full variable domain (rest looked up from reference TRBV5-1 and TRBJ1-5): KAGVTQTPRYLIKTRGQQVTLSCSPISGHRSVSWYQQTPGQGLQFLFEYFSETQRNKGNFPGRFSGRQFSNSRSEMNVSTLELGDSALYLCASSATGSGSNQPQHFGDGTRLSIL.

V gene TRBV7-3 combines with J gene TRBJ2-7; D possibly corresponds to TRBD1 (6 bases). Trimming removed 2 bases from V and 6 bases from J, with 11 bases in between. Germline CDR1 reads SGHTA; CDR2 reads FQGTGA. The length of the CDR3 is 13 residues. This chain's CDR3 is CASSLYRESEQYF. In DNA, the CDR3 is TGTGCCAGCAGCTTATACAGGGAGTCCGAGCAGTACTTC. The full variable domain, completed using reference TRBV7-3 and TRBJ2-7, is GAGVSQTPSNKVTEKGKYVELRCDPISGHTALYWYRQSLGQGPEFLIYFQGTGAADDSGLPNDRFFAVRPEGSVSTLKIQRTERGDSAVYLCASSLYRESEQYFGPGTRLTVT.

The genes are TRBV5-4 and TRBJ2-3, with TRBD2 identical over 11 bases. The J segment lost 2 bases and the V segment lost 4 bases, leaving 6 bases of the junction unmatched. Germline assignment: CDR1 SGHNT and CDR2 YYREEE (reference sequence). The CDR3 is 16 residues long. Here the CDR3 reads CASSTGTSGFTDTQYF. As DNA, the CDR3 is TGTGCCAGCAGCACTGGGACTAGCGGATTCACAGATACGCAGTATTTT.

The V and J genes are TRBV6-5 and TRBJ2-7, with 7 positions matching TRBD1. This CDR3 is 15 amino acids long. The germline V gene encodes CDR1 MNHEY and CDR2 SVGAGI. The V and J ends lost 2 bases and 0 bases, in that order; junction bases with no gene match: 4. The CDR3 is CASSYAGTASYEQYF. The CDR3 DNA reads TGTGCCAGCAGTTACGCCGGGACAGCCTCCTACGAGCAGTACTTC.

The chain recombines TRBV15 with TRBJ1-4; 9 bases agree with TRBD1. The CDR3 contains 16 residues. After removal of 1 base from V and 4 bases from J, the junction contained 4 bases not matched to a gene. CDR1 is LNHNV and CDR2 is YYDKDF in the germline V gene (reference sequence). CDR3 loop: CATSRGTGGRNEKLFF. CDR3 in DNA: TGTGCCACCAGCAGAGGCACAGGGGGCCGTAATGAAAAACTGTTTTTT.

This clone came up a few times. The rearrangement joins TRBV5-1 to TRBJ2-2, with D possibly being TRBD1 (6 bases). This CDR3 region has 15 residues. The germline CDR1 and CDR2 sequences are SGHRS and YFSETQ. V lost 3 bases and J 0 bases, leaving 9 bases between the germline ends. The DNA of the CDR3 is TGCGCCAGCAGCTCGGGACAACCGAACACCGGGGAGCTGTTTTTT. It encodes CASSSGQPNTGELFF.

J is TRBJ1-3 and V is TRBV3-1 (or the pseudogene TRBV3-2); tentative D call: TRBD1 (5 bases). V was pared by 4 bases and J by 3 bases, with 10 bases between. The CDR3 covers 14 residues. Looked up from germline, CDR1 is LGHDT and CDR2 is YNNKEL (reference sequence). As DNA, the CDR3 is TGTGCCAGCAGCCCGCTCGGGGGTGGAAACACCATATATTTT. Its protein is CASSPLGGGNTIYF.

CDR3 sequence: CASSLELVGTEAFF. The CDR3 DNA is TGTGCCAGCAGCTTGGAACTGGTAGGCACTGAAGCTTTCTTT. The rearrangement links TRBV5-4 to TRBJ1-1, with D uncertain. Germline V gives CDR1 SGHNT, CDR2 YYREEE (reference sequence). Trimming cost V 0 bases and J 4 bases, with 10 bases left between them. The CDR3 extends over 14 amino acids.

J is TRBJ1-3 and V is TRBV30; D ambiguous. The CDR3 covers 13 residues. Germline CDR1 GTSNPN, CDR2 SVGIG (reference sequence). Trimming pared 5 bases from V and 5 bases from J, leaving 13 bases between. In nucleotides, the CDR3 is TGTGCCTGGGCCCTCGAAGGCCGAAACACCATATATTTT. The encoded protein is CAWALEGRNTIYF.